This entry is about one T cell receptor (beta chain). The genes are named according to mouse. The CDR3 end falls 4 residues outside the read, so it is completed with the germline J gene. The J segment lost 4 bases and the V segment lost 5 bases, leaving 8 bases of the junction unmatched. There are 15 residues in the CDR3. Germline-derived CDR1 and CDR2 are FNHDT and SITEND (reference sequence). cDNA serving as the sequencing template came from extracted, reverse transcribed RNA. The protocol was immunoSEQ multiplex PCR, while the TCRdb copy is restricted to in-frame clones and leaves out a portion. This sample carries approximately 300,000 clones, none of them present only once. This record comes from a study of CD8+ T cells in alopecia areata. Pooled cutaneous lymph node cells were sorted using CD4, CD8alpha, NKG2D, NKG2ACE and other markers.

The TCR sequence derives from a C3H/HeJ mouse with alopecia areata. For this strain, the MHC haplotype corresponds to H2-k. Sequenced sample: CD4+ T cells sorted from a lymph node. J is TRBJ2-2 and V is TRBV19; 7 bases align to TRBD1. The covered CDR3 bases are TGTGCCAGCAGGCCGAGACAGGGTCCCACCGGG. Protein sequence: CASRPRQGPTG. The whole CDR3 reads CASRPRQGPTGQLYF.